These 20 T cell receptor beta chains share one sample of origin, sequenced in a study of control samples from healthy donors and cancer patients. Produced via immunoSEQ multiplex PCR; TCRdb's table is partial and in-frame only. The sample contains 130,000 or so clones, around nine tenths of which appear only once. Sequenced sample: blood. Receptor source: a man aged 25-40 years in good health.

J is TRBJ2-4 and V is TRBV4-1; tentatively, D is TRBD2 (5 bases). V was shortened by 2 bases and J by 6 bases, with 8 bases between the two germline ends. Germline CDR1 reads MGHRA; CDR2 reads YSYEKL. The CDR3 extends over 13 amino acids. CDR3 sequence: CASSQREPNIQYF. CDR3 sequence (DNA): TGCGCCAGCAGCCAACGGGAACCAAACATTCAGTACTTC.

The rearrangement links TRBV7-9 to TRBJ1-4; TRBD1 matches 8 bases. Germline CDR1 SEHNR, CDR2 FQNEAQ (reference sequence). The CDR3 runs 14 residues. V shed 3 bases, J shed 3 bases, and the junction held 0 bases outside the gene matches. The CDR3 protein is CASSLGQANEKLFF. The CDR3 nucleotides are TGTGCCAGCAGCTTGGGACAGGCTAATGAAAAACTGTTTTTT.

V and J are TRBV2 and TRBJ2-1, with 10 bases identical to TRBD2. V lost 6 bases, J lost 6 bases, and 8 bases stayed unmatched. Germline values: CDR1 SNHLY, CDR2 FYNNEI. This CDR3 is built from 15 residues. The CDR3 here is CASRVGTSASNEQFF. CDR3 DNA: TGTGCCAGCAGGGTAGGGACTAGCGCCTCCAATGAGCAGTTCTTC.

The rearrangement joins TRBV6-2 or TRBV6-3 to TRBJ1-5; 9 bases are shared with TRBD1. The CDR3 covers 16 residues. From germline, CDR1 is MNHEY and CDR2 SVGEGT. Trimming cost V 0 bases and J 7 bases; bases outside gene matches: 7. This chain's CDR3 is CASSYSPDRGGQPQHF. CDR3 nucleotides: TGTGCCAGCAGTTACTCCCCGGACAGGGGAGGGCAGCCCCAGCATTTT.

The chain uses TRBV3-1 (or the pseudogene TRBV3-2) and TRBJ2-5, with 8 bases aligning to TRBD1. The germline gives CDR1 LGHDT, CDR2 YNNKEL (reference sequence). V dropped 5 bases and J dropped 4; count of bases not matched to a gene: 6. The CDR3 covers 14 residues. CDR3: CASSGTGGGETQYF. Here the CDR3 DNA reads TGTGCCAGCAGCGGGACAGGAGGAGGAGAGACCCAGTACTTC.

The CDR3 is CASSQSRTGGDGYTF. CDR3 DNA sequence: TGTGCCAGCAGCCAATCGAGGACAGGGGGGGATGGCTACACCTTC. The chain combines TRBV3-1 (or the pseudogene TRBV3-2) with TRBJ1-2, with 10 bases identical to TRBD1. The CDR3 length is 15 residues. The V gene's germline CDR1 is LGHDT and CDR2 YNNKEL (reference sequence). V lost 2 bases, J lost 6 bases, and 6 bases stayed unmatched.

The V gene is TRBV6-1, the J gene TRBJ2-4, with D perhaps TRBD1 or TRBD2 (5 bases each). V lost 3 bases and J 0 bases, leaving 15 bases between the germline ends. Germline-derived CDR1 and CDR2 are MNHNS and SASEGT. This CDR3 is 17 amino acids long. CDR3 sequence reads: CASSDYKGEIAKNIQYF. CDR3 coding DNA: TGTGCCAGCAGTGACTACAAAGGGGAGATAGCCAAAAACATTCAGTACTTC.

This chain connects TRBV6-6 to TRBJ2-5, with D uncertain. V gave up 2 bases and J gave up 2 bases, with 9 bases separating them. The V gene's germline CDR1 is MNHNY and CDR2 SVGAGI (reference sequence). This CDR3 is 14 amino acids long. The CDR3: CASSYVAVQETQYF. CDR3 sequence (DNA): TGTGCCAGCAGTTACGTGGCGGTACAAGAGACCCAGTACTTC.

The chain joins TRBV18 to TRBJ2-2; D gene ambiguous. Between the trimmed V and J ends, which lost 1 base and 4 bases, there was a span of 10 bases. The CDR3 spans 15 residues. CDR1 KGHSH and CDR2 LQKENI come from the germline V gene. The CDR3 DNA follows: TGTGCCAGCTCACCACGGGCCCCGAGCACCGGGGAGCTGTTTTTT. Protein product: CASSPRAPSTGELFF.

V gene TRBV6-5 combines with J gene TRBJ1-1, with TRBD1 matching 8 bases. The CDR3 runs to 15 residues. Germline V gene data show CDR1 as MNHEY and CDR2 as SVGAGI. With V trimmed by 7 bases and J by 1 base, 8 bases remained unmatched. The CDR3 coding sequence is TGTGCCAGCATTGGACAGGGCGGTTGGAACACTGAAGCTTTCTTT. Residues: CASIGQGGWNTEAFF.

A single count supports this clone. The chain couples TRBV6-5 to TRBJ2-5, with 7 bases lining up with TRBD2. Germline CDR1 is MNHEY and CDR2 is SVGAGI. This CDR3 has 14 amino acids. V trimming: 6 bases; J trimming: 5 bases; junction bases outside the gene matches: 9. DNA of the CDR3: TGTGCCAGCAGGGACGGTTCGCGGGGGGAGACCCAGTACTTC. It is translated as CASRDGSRGETQYF.

This chain connects TRBV5-1 to TRBJ1-2, with D unclear. The CDR3 loop spans 14 amino acids. V dropped 0 bases and J dropped 0 bases, with 6 bases sitting between them. Germline V gives CDR1 SGHRS, CDR2 YFSETQ. DNA for the CDR3: TGCGCCAGCAGCTTGGGGGGATCTAACTATGGCTACACCTTC. Translating gives CASSLGGSNYGYTF.

This clone was seen once. This chain uses TRBV10-2 with TRBJ1-6; 7 bases map to TRBD1. There are 13 residues in the CDR3. Trimming at V came to 5 bases and at J to 10 bases, leaving 5 bases not matched to a gene. CDR1 WSHSY and CDR2 SAAADI come from the germline V gene. The CDR3 sequence is CASSRTGDSPLHF. The CDR3 region has the DNA TGCGCCAGCAGTCGTACAGGGGACTCACCCCTCCACTTT.

This sequence joins TRBV30 and TRBJ2-5, with 8 bases identical to TRBD1. V lost 5 bases and J lost 1; bases outside the gene matches: 0. The CDR3 is made up of 12 amino acids. CDR1 and CDR2 (germline): GTSNPN, SVGIG (reference sequence). CDR3 sequence: CAWGQGQETQYF. The CDR3 bases are TGTGCCTGGGGACAGGGCCAAGAGACCCAGTACTTC.

This chain connects TRBV6-6 to TRBJ1-3; 8 nucleotides align to TRBD1. Trimming cost V 7 bases and J 2 bases; bases outside gene matches: 7. CDR1 and CDR2 (germline): MNHNY, SVGAGI (reference sequence). The CDR3 is made up of 15 amino acids. The CDR3 bases are TGTGCCAGCAACCCCGACAGGGGCGCTGGAAACACCATATATTTT. This translates into CASNPDRGAGNTIYF.

The genes are TRBV20-1 and TRBJ2-5, with D possibly matching TRBD1 (5 bases). V lost 3 bases and J 0 bases, leaving 20 bases between the germline ends. Germline CDR1 reads DFQATT; CDR2 reads SNEGSKA (reference sequence). The length of the CDR3 is 17 residues. The CDR3 DNA is TGCAGTGCTAGTTCTCGTAGGGGTCTCTTGTACCAAGAGACCCAGTACTTC. Translating gives CSASSRRGLLYQETQYF.

The chain employs TRBV3-1 (or the pseudogene TRBV3-2) and TRBJ2-3; 14 positions match TRBD2. This CDR3 has 17 residues. Germline lookup yields CDR1 LGHDT and CDR2 YNNKEL (reference sequence). The V gene end was trimmed by 2 bases and the J gene end by 1 base; junction bases not matched to a gene: 2. The CDR3 protein is CASSQRLAGGGTDTQYF. In DNA, the CDR3 is TGTGCCAGCAGCCAACGACTAGCGGGGGGGGGCACAGATACGCAGTATTTT.

V is TRBV6-2 or TRBV6-3 and J is TRBJ2-7; 7 nucleotides agree with TRBD1. Trimming took 2 bases from V and 2 from J; bases not matched to a gene: 6. The CDR3 spans 15 residues. Germline values: CDR1 MNHEY, CDR2 SVGEGT. CDR3 in DNA: TGTGCCAGCAGTTACGGGCAGGGGGTGACCTACGAGCAGTACTTC. As protein: CASSYGQGVTYEQYF.

V is TRBV30 and J is TRBJ1-1; D perhaps matches TRBD1 (5 bases). Trimming shortened V by 0 bases and J by 3 bases, and 8 bases separated the two germline ends. The CDR3 totals 13 residues. CDR1 is GTSNPN and CDR2 is SVGIG in the germline V gene (reference sequence). CDR3 nucleotide sequence: TGTGCCTGGAGTGTTACAGGAGACACTGAAGCTTTCTTT. It translates to CAWSVTGDTEAFF.

The chain carries TRBV9 and TRBJ1-1; the D gene is possibly TRBD1 (6 bases). There are 16 residues in the CDR3. Germline loops: CDR1 SGDLS, CDR2 YYNGEE. V lost 10 bases and J 2 bases, leaving 24 bases between the germline ends. This CDR3 is CASKRGREGGNTEAFF. As DNA, the CDR3 is TGTGCCTCCAAAAGGGGCAGGGAGGGGGGAAACACTGAAGCTTTCTTT.